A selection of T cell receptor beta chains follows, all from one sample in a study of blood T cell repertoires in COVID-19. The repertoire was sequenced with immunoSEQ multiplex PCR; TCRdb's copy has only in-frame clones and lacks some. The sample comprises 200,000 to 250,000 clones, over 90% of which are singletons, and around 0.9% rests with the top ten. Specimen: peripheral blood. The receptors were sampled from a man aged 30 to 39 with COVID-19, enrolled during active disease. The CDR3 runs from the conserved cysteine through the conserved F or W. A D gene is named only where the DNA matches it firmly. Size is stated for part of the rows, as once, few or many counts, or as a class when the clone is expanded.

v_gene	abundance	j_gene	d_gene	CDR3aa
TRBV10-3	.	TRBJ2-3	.	CAISKTDLFLGDTQYF
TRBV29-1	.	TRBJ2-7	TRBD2	CSVPGGASEQYF
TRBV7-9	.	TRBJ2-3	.	CASSLLSAGPLGSTDTQYF
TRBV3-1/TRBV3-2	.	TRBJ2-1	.	CASSQKGHYNEQFF
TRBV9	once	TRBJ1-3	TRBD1	CASSVTGSGNTIYF
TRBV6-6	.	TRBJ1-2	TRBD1	CASSPRDRFIANYGYTF
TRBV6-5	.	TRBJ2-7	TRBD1	CASSIGQGAYEQYF
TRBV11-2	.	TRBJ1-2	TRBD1	CASSRGQTYGYTF
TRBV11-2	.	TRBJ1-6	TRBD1	CASSLSTGGGNSPLHF
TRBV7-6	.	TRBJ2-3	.	CASSRLSREGADTQYF
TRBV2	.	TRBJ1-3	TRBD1	CASSDTGTGSLFSGNTIYF
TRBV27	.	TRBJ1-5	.	CASSSLDRTPNQPQHF
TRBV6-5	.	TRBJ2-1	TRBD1	CASSYSGQGVNEQFF
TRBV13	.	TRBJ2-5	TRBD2	CASNLAGGNQETQYF
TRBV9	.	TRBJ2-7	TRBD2	CASSVAPGGIGSEQYF
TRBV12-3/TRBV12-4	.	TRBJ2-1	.	CASSGDIYNEQFF
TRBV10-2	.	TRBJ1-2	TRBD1	CASSSTGDNYGYTF
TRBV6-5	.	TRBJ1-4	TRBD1	CASSHLLTGTLFF
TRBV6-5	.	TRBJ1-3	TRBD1	CATGQNSGNTIYF
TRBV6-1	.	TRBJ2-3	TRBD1	CASSEGARGRADTQYF
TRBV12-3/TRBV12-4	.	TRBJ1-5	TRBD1	CASSSTGDQPQHF
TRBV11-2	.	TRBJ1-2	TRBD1	CASSYGQGGLYGYTF
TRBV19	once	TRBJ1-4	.	CASSISPGRDNEKLFF